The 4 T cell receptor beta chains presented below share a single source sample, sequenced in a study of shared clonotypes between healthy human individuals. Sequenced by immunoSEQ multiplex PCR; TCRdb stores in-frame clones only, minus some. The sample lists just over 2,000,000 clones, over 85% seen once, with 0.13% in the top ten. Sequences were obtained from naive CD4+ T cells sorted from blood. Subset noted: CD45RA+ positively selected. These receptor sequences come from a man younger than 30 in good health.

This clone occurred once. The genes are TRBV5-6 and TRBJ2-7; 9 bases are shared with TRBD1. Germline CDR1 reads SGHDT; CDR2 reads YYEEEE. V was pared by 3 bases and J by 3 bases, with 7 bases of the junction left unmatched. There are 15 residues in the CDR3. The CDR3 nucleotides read TGTGCCAGCAGCTCAGTCCCGGGACAGGGCTACGAGCAGTACTTC. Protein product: CASSSVPGQGYEQYF.

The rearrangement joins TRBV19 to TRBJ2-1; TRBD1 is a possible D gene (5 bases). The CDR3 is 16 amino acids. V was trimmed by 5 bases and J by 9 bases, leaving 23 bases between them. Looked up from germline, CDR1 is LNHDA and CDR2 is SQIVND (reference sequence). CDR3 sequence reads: CASSLQRMGPKVEQFF. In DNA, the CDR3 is TGTGCCAGTAGTTTACAACGTATGGGGCCTAAGGTTGAGCAGTTCTTC.

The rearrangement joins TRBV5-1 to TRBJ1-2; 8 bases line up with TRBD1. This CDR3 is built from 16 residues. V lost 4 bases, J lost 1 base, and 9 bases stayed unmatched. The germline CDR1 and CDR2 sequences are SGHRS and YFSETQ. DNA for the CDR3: TGCGCCAGCAGCCCCGGAAGGGGACAGGTTAACTATGGCTACACCTTC. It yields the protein CASSPGRGQVNYGYTF. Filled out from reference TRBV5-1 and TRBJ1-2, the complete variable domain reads KAGVTQTPRYLIKTRGQQVTLSCSPISGHRSVSWYQQTPGQGLQFLFEYFSETQRNKGNFPGRFSGRQFSNSRSEMNVSTLELGDSALYLCASSPGRGQVNYGYTFGSGTRLTVV.

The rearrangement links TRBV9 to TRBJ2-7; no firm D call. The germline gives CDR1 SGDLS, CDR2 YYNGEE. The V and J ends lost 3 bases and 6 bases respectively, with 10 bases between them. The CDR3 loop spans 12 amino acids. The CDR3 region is CASSDPGREQYF. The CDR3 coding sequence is TGTGCCAGCAGCGACCCGGGCCGCGAGCAGTACTTC.